This is a list of T cell receptor beta chains from one sample in a study of blood T cells in healthy people across ages. TCRdb used MiXCR to reprocess the 5' RACE reads, holding one entry per CDR3 protein. In the table there are roughly 1,800,000 distinct CDR3 sequences, roughly 50% of which are singletons. The specimen was blood. These receptors were obtained from a woman in her thirties or forties in good health. The CDR3 runs from the conserved cysteine through the conserved F or W. The order of the fields is D gene, V gene, J gene, clone size, CDR3 protein, CDR3 DNA. D genes are given only for firm matches. Not all rows give a size; the values are once, few, many and, for expanded clones, a class.

-	TRBV7-9	TRBJ1-2	-	CASAGAHGYTF	TGTGCCAGTGCCGGGGCTCATGGCTACACCTTC
TRBD1	TRBV5-1	TRBJ1-6	-	CASSGTGWDSPLHF	TGCGCCAGCAGCGGGACAGGGTGGGATTCACCCCTCCACTTT
-	TRBV4-1	TRBJ2-3	-	CASSQAGFEDTQYF	TGCGCCAGCAGCCAAGCAGGGTTTGAAGATACGCAGTATTTT
-	TRBV20-1	TRBJ1-1	-	CSARELGQKNTEAFF	TGCAGTGCTAGAGAACTCGGACAGAAGAACACTGAAGCTTTCTTT
TRBD1	TRBV5-1	TRBJ2-5	-	CASSSYRGEETQYF	TGTGCCAGCAGCTCCTACAGGGGAGAAGAGACCCAGTACTTC
-	TRBV20-1	TRBJ1-5	-	CSATVDGTPNSNQPQHF	TGCAGTGCTACCGTCGACGGGACACCGAATAGCAATCAGCCCCAGCATTTT
TRBD2	TRBV6-2/TRBV6-3	TRBJ2-7	few	CASKYGTSSTYEQYF	TGTGCCAGCAAGTACGGGACTAGCTCAACCTACGAGCAGTACTTC
-	TRBV5-1	TRBJ2-5	once	CASRLGDVQTQYF	TGCGCCAGCAGGTTGGGGGACGTACAGACCCAGTACTTC
-	TRBV7-9	TRBJ2-5	-	CASSAALGETQYF	TGTGCCAGCAGCGCAGCGCTCGGAGAGACCCAGTACTTC
-	TRBV7-2	TRBJ2-7	few	CASSLSLQTYEQYF	TGTGCCAGCAGCTTAAGCCTCCAAACCTACGAGCAGTACTTC
-	TRBV5-1	TRBJ1-1	-	CASSEGVSGTEAFF	TGCGCCAGCAGCGAAGGGGTTTCGGGAACTGAAGCTTTCTTT
-	TRBV29-1	TRBJ1-2	few	CSAPNSDRLYGYTF	TGCAGCGCCCCTAACTCAGACAGGCTCTATGGCTACACCTTC
-	TRBV11-2	TRBJ2-4	few	CASSLEWGENIQYF	TGTGCCAGCAGCTTAGAATGGGGGGAAAACATTCAGTACTTC
TRBD1	TRBV20-1	TRBJ2-1	-	CSGRPGQGIGEQFF	TGCAGTGGTCGCCCGGGACAGGGGATTGGAGAGCAGTTCTTC
-	TRBV7-2	TRBJ2-1	-	CASSLVGTPVGNEQFF	TGTGCCAGCAGCTTAGTAGGGACCCCCGTGGGGAATGAGCAGTTCTTC
TRBD1	TRBV5-1	TRBJ2-3	-	CASSGGTGVVSDTQYF	TGCGCCAGCAGCGGCGGGACAGGGGTTGTTTCAGATACGCAGTATTTT
-	TRBV7-2	TRBJ2-5	few	CASSLKGLGGTQYF	TGTGCCAGCAGCTTAAAGGGTTTAGGAGGGACCCAGTACTTC
TRBD1	TRBV7-2	TRBJ2-3	-	CASSLQGQADTQYF	TGTGCCAGCAGCTTACAGGGACAGGCAGATACGCAGTATTTT
TRBD1	TRBV6-5	TRBJ2-7	-	CASNDRGFTYEQYF	TGTGCCAGCAACGACAGGGGATTCACCTACGAGCAGTACTTC
-	TRBV18	TRBJ2-5	-	CASLSRNQETQYF	TGTGCCAGCTTGTCACGGAACCAAGAGACCCAGTACTTC
-	TRBV27	TRBJ2-6	-	CAGSLPLSDSGANVLTF	TGTGCCGGCAGTTTACCCTTATCAGATTCTGGGGCCAACGTCCTGACTTTC
TRBD2	TRBV5-1	TRBJ2-1	few	CASFAGGIYNEQFF	TGCGCCAGCTTCGCGGGGGGCATCTACAATGAGCAGTTCTTC
TRBD1	TRBV3-1	TRBJ2-3	many	CASSPRQGANTDTQYF	TGTGCCAGCAGCCCCCGACAGGGGGCTAACACAGATACGCAGTATTTT
-	TRBV2	TRBJ1-1	-	CASSEFTEAFF	TGTGCCAGCAGTGAATTCACTGAAGCTTTCTTT